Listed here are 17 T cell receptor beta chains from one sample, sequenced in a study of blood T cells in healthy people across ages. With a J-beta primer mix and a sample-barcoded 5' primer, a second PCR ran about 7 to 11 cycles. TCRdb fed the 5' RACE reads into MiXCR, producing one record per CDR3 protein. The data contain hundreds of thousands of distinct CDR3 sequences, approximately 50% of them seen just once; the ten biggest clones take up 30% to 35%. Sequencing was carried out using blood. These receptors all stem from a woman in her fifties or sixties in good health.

CDR3 bases: TGCAGTGCTTCCTATGGGGGGCCTAACACTGAAGCTTTCTTT. It yields the protein CSASYGGPNTEAFF. The chain has TRBV20-1 and TRBJ1-1, with D perhaps TRBD1 (6 bases). This CDR3 contains 14 residues. Germline assignment: CDR1 DFQATT and CDR2 SNEGSKA (reference sequence). V was trimmed by 5 bases and J by 2 bases, leaving 15 bases between them.

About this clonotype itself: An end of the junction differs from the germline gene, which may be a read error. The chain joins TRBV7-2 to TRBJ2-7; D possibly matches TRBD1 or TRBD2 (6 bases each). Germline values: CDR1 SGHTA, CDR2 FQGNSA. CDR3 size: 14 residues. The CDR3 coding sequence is TGTGCCAGCAGCTTAGGGGGGGCGGTCTACGAGCTGTACTTC. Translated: CASSLGGAVYELYF.

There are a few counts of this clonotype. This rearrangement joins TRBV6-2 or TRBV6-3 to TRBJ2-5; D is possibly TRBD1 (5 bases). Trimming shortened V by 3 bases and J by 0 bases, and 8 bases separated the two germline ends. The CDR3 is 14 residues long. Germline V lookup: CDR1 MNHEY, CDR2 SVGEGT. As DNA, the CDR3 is TGTGCCAGCAGTTATAGACAGTACCAAGAGACCCAGTACTTC. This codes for CASSYRQYQETQYF.

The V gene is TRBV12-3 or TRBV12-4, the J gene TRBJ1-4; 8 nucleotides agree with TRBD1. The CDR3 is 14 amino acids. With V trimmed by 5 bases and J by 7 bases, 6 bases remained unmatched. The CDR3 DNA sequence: TGTGCCAGCAGTACCACAGGGGGATCTGAAAAACTGTTTTTT. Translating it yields CASSTTGGSEKLFF.

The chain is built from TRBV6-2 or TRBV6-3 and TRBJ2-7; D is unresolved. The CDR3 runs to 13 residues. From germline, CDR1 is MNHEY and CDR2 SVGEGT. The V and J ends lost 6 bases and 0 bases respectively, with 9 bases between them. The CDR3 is CASRRASSYEQYF. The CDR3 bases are TGTGCCAGCAGACGGGCTAGCTCCTACGAGCAGTACTTC.

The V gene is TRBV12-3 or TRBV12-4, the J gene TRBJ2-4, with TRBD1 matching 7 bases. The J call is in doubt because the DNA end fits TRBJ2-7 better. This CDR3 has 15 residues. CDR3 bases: TGTGCCAGCAGTCGAGGGGACAGTTACACGTACGAGCAGTACTTC. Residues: CASSRGDSYTYEQYF.

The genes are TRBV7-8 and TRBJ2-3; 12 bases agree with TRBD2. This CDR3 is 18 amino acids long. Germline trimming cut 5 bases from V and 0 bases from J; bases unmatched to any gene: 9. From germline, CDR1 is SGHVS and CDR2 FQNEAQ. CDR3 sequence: CASSTRLAGVTSTDTQYF. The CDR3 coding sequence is TGTGCCAGCAGCACTCGACTAGCGGGAGTGACTAGCACAGATACGCAGTATTTT.

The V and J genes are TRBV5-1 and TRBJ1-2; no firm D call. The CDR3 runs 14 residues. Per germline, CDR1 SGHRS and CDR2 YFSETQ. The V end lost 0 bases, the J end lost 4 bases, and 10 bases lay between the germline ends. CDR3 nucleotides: TGCGCCAGCAGCTTGGAGTTCGGCGGCTATGGCTACACCTTC. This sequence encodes CASSLEFGGYGYTF. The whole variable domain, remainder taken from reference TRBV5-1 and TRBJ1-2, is KAGVTQTPRYLIKTRGQQVTLSCSPISGHRSVSWYQQTPGQGLQFLFEYFSETQRNKGNFPGRFSGRQFSNSRSEMNVSTLELGDSALYLCASSLEFGGYGYTFGSGTRLTVV.

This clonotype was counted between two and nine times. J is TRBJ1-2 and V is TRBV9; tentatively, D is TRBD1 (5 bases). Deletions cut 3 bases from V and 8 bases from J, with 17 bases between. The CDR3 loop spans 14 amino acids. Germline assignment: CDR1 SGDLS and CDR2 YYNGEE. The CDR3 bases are TGTGCCAGCAGCGCCCACCGGGACGGAAAAGGCTACACCTTC. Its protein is CASSAHRDGKGYTF. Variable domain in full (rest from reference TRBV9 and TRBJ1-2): DSGVTQTPKHLITATGQRVTLRCSPRSGDLSVYWYQQSLDQGLQFLIQYYNGEERAKGNILERFSAQQFPDLHSELNLSSLELGDSALYFCASSAHRDGKGYTFGSGTRLTVV.

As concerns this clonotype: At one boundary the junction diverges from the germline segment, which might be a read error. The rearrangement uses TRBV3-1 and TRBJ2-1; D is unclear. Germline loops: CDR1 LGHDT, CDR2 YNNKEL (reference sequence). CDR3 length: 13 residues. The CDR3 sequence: CASSLTVANERFF. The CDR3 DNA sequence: TGTGCCAGCAGCCTAACGGTGGCGAATGAGCGGTTCTTC.

CDR3 loop: CASSEAGGTNEKLFF. In nucleotides, the CDR3 is TGTGCCAGCAGTGAAGCGGGGGGGACTAATGAAAAACTGTTTTTT. The rearrangement uses TRBV25-1 and TRBJ1-4, with D perhaps matching TRBD1 (5 bases). The CDR3 spans 15 residues. Germline lookup yields CDR1 MGHDK and CDR2 SYGVNS. Trimming removed 2 bases from V and 2 bases from J, with 9 bases in between.

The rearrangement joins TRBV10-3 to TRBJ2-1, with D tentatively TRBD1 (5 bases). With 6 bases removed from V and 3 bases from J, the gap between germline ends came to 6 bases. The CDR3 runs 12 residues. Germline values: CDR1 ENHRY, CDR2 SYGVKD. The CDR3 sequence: CAIRDNYNEQFF. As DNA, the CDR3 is TGTGCCATCAGGGACAACTACAATGAGCAGTTCTTC.

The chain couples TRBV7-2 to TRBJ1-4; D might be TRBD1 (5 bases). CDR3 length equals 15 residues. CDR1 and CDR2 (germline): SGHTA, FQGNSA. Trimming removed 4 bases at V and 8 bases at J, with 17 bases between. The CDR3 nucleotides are TGTGCCAGCAGCTCCGACAGAGAGGGTCAGGAAAAACTGTTTTTT. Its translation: CASSSDREGQEKLFF.

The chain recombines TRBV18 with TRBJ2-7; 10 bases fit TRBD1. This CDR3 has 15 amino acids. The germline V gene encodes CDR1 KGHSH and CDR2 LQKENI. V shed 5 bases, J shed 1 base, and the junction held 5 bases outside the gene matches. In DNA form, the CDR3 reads TGTGCCAGCTCAGACCGGACAGGGGGTTCCTACGAGCAGTACTTC. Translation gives CASSDRTGGSYEQYF.

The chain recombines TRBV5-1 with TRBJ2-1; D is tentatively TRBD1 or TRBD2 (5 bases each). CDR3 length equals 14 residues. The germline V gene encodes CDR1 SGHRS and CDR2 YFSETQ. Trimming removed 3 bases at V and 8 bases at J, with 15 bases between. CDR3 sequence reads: CASSWGTVGDEQFF. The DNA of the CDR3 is TGCGCCAGCAGCTGGGGGACGGTCGGCGATGAGCAGTTCTTC.

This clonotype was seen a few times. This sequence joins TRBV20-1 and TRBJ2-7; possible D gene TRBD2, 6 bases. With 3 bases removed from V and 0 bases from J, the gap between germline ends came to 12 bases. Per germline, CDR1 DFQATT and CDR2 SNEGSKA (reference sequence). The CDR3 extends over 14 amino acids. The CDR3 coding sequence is TGCAGTGCTAGTGGGCGGGGCATCTCCTACGAGCAGTACTTC. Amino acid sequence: CSASGRGISYEQYF.

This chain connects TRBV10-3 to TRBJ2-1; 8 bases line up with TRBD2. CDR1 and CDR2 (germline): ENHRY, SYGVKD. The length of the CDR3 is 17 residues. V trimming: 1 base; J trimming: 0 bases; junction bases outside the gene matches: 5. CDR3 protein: CAISEWAREGSYNEQFF. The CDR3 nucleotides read TGTGCCATCAGTGAGTGGGCACGGGAGGGCTCCTACAATGAGCAGTTCTTC.